Listed below are T cell receptor beta chains from one sample, sequenced in a study of control samples from healthy donors and cancer patients. Only in-frame clones appear in the TCRdb table, and some are missing; sequencing was by immunoSEQ multiplex PCR. The table has roughly 100,000 clones, roughly 80% seen once. The specimen sequenced was blood. These receptors originate from a woman in her forties or fifties in good health. Each CDR3 is given with its conserved first and last residue. The order of the fields is V gene, CDR3 protein.

TRBV7-2	CASSLSGGLNSDTQYF
TRBV7-2	CASSRDAAMGQPQHF
TRBV12-5	CASGFPRGGTQYF
TRBV7-8	CASSPARGVGYTF
TRBV6-6	CASSYLTAGNTIYF
TRBV5-1	CASSYLTSYNEQFF
TRBV28	CASSRDRDATNEKLFF
TRBV14	CASSQGSGFTYEQYF
TRBV4-3	CASSRFLTGSYEQYF
TRBV7-2	CASSPQGNKNTEAFF
TRBV10-3	CAISESNREAFF
TRBV7-3	CVREAEAFF
TRBV6-1	CASSDGDGTFRPNEKLFF
TRBV28	CASSPTPGGYTF
TRBV5-1	CASSFTLAAESSYNEQFF
TRBV4-2	CASSQDGPTRGATNEKLFF
TRBV5-8	CASSLEGAPGQPQHF
TRBV11-1	CASSPHNEQFF
TRBV6-1	CASSKGGAGTHTGELFF
TRBV11-1	CASSPGQGVRENEAFF
TRBV11-2	CASSLRTGAGELFF
TRBV19	CASSMDVRLHYGYTF
TRBV3-1/TRBV3-2	CASSQDPRPVNEKLFF
TRBV7-8	CASSLWIGGGSYEQYF
TRBV28	CASSPDGGNSPLHF
TRBV7-2	CASSLGRGRMNTYEQYF
TRBV6-2/TRBV6-3	CASSYSNGQGINQPQHF
TRBV27	CASSPRGSSMRYTF
TRBV11-3	CASSAKGQPYGYTF
TRBV7-9	CASSVSSGGTDTQYF
TRBV7-6	CASSRGTGGAEKLFF
TRBV15	CATSRDGLGVRFF
TRBV7-8	CASSPTGSSYEQYF
TRBV4-1	CAAGASRGRNTEAFF
TRBV15	CATSGEGNQPQHF
TRBV19	CASSPRTGNSPLHF
TRBV11-2	CASSLGSGGGSPLHF
TRBV4-1	CASSLQWTGNSPLHF
TRBV19	CASSIPSGSRYEQFF
TRBV6-2/TRBV6-3	CASSWNLAGASTDTQYF
TRBV2	CASSEERGYSPLHF
TRBV27	CASSLAGTDGEKLFF
TRBV5-1	CASSPGTGNNYGYTF
TRBV7-3	CASSQVLAGGQYNEQFF
TRBV20-1	CSAGGTEAFF
TRBV5-5	CASSWGLAGEETQYF
TRBV4-1	CASSLGQGVDSPLHF
TRBV6-2/TRBV6-3	CASSTGQFEAFF
TRBV4-3	CASSQWSVGTDTQYF
TRBV29-1	CSVSASGANYNEQFF
TRBV27	CASSWDTTDTQYF
TRBV3-1/TRBV3-2	CASSQNRASGGITDTQYF
TRBV7-2	CASSLLVQNTEAFF
TRBV7-8	CASSPPGQGAFYEQFF
TRBV28	CASSLLGPGQPQHF
TRBV14	CASSQEWGGRVDEQYF
TRBV11-2	CASSSKGLAGGHGTQYF
TRBV30	CAWITGVEQYF
TRBV5-5	CASSLTGGVTDTQYF